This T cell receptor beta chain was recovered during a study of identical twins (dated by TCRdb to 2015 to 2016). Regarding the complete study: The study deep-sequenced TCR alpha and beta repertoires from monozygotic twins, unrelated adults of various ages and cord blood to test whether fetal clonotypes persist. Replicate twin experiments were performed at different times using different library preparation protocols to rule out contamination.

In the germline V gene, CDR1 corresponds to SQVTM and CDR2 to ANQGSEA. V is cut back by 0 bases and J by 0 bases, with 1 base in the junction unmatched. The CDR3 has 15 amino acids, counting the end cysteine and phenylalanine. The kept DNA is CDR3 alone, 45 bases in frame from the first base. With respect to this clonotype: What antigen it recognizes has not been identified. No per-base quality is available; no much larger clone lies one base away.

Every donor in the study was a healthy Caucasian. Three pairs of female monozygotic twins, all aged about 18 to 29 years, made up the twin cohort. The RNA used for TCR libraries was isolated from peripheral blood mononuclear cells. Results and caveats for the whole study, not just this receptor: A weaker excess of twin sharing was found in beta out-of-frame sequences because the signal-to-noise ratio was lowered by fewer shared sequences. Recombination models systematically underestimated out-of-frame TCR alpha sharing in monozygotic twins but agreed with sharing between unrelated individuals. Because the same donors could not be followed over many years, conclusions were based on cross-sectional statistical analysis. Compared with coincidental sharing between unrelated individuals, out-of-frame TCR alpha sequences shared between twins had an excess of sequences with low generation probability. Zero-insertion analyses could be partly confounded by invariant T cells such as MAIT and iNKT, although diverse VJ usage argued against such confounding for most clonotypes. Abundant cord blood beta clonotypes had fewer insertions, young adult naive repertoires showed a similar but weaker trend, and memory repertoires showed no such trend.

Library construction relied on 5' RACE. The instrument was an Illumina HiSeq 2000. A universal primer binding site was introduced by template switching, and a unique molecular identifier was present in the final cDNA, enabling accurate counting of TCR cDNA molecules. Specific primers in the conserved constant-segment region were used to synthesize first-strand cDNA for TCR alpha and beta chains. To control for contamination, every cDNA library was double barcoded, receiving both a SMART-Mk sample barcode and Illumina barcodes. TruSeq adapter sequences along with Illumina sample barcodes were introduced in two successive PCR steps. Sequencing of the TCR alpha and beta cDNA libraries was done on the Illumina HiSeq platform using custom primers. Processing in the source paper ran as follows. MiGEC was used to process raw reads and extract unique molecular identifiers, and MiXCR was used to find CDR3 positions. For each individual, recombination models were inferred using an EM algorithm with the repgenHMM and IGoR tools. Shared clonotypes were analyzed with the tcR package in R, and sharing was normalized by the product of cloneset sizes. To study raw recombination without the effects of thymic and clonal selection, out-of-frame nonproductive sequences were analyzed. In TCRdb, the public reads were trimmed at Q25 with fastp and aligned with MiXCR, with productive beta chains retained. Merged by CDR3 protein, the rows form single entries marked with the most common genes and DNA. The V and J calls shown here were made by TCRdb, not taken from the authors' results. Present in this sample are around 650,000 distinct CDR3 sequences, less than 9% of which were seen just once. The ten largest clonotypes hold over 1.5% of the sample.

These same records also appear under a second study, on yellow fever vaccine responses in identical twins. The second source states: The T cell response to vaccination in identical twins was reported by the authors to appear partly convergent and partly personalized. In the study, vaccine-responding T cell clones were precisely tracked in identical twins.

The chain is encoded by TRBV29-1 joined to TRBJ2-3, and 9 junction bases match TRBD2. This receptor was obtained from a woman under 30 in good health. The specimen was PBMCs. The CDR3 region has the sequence CSVEDTSGSTDTQYF. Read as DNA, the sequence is TGCAGCGTTGAAGATACTAGCGGGAGCACAGATACGCAGTATTTT.